This T cell receptor (beta chain) was sequenced in a study of control samples from healthy donors and cancer patients. As concerns this clone: Other DNA sequences in this specimen translate into the identical CDR3.

The method was immunoSEQ multiplex PCR; TCRdb's version includes in-frame clones alone and lacks a portion of them. The sample has about 120,000 clones; 85% to 90% are singletons. This CDR3 is 13 amino acids long. V lost 1 base to trimming and J lost 8 bases, with 11 bases between them. Germline V gene sequence: CDR1 GTSNPN, CDR2 SVGIG (reference sequence). The clonotype originates from a man aged 25-45 years in good health. The genes are TRBV30 and TRBJ1-4; D is possibly TRBD1 (6 bases). Sequencing was performed on blood. The CDR3 DNA reads TGTGCCTGGAGTGGTCAGGGGCCCGAAAAACTGTTTTTT. Encoded protein: CAWSGQGPEKLFF. The full variable domain, rest sourced from reference TRBV30 and TRBJ1-4, is SQTIHQWPATLVQPVGSPLSLECTVEGTSNPNLYWYRQAAGRGLQLLFYSVGIGQISSEVPQNLSASRPQDRQFILSSKKLLLSDSGFYLCAWSGQGPEKLFFGSGTQLSVL.